These 23 T cell receptor beta chains were sequenced from one sample in a study of tumor-infiltrating lymphocytes in localized non-small cell lung cancer. Sequenced by immunoSEQ multiplex PCR; TCRdb stores in-frame clones only, minus some. The sample contains roughly 10,000 clones, 60% to 80% of which appear only once. Sequenced: lung tumor tissue. The receptors stem from a human donor with non-small cell lung cancer.

The genes are TRBV7-2 and TRBJ1-4; D is perhaps TRBD1 (5 bases). V lost 1 base and J lost 2, with 11 bases in between. The germline CDR1 and CDR2 sequences are SGHTA and FQGNSA. The CDR3 sequence is 16 residues long. This CDR3 reads CASSLGSGWTNEKLFF. The CDR3 region has the DNA TGTGCCAGCAGCTTAGGCTCAGGGTGGACTAATGAAAAACTGTTTTTT.

The rearrangement joins TRBV19 to TRBJ1-5; D not resolved. The germline V and J ends were trimmed by 1 base and 2 bases, with 15 bases remaining between them. CDR3 length equals 17 residues. Germline CDR1 and CDR2: LNHDA and SQIVND (reference sequence). The CDR3: CASSIGAGFFRNQPQHF. Here the CDR3 DNA reads TGTGCCAGTAGTATAGGAGCAGGATTCTTTCGCAATCAGCCCCAGCATTTT.

DNA of the CDR3: TGTGCCAGCGGCCCCCGGGCGCACACTGAAGCTTTCTTT. It is translated as CASGPRAHTEAFF. The rearrangement links TRBV9 to TRBJ1-1; no reliable D call. V lost 7 bases to trimming and J lost 3 bases, with 13 bases between them. CDR3 length equals 13 residues. Germline CDR1 is SGDLS and CDR2 is YYNGEE.

The chain employs TRBV6-5 and TRBJ2-7; perhaps TRBD1 as D (6 bases). This CDR3 has 12 residues. Trimming took off 7 bases at V and 0 bases at J, with 7 bases between the two ends. The germline V gene has CDR1 MNHEY and CDR2 SVGAGI. The CDR3 nucleotides read TGTGCCAGCAAAGGGGGCTCCTACGAGCAGTACTTC. Translating it yields CASKGGSYEQYF.

This clone counts as large. The V gene is TRBV6-1, the J gene TRBJ1-1, with D unclear. This CDR3 region has 15 residues. V lost 1 base and J 0 bases, leaving 9 bases between the germline ends. Germline CDR1 MNHNS, CDR2 SASEGT. CDR3 in DNA: TGTGCCAGCAGTGAAGTGGGCAGCCTGAACACTGAAGCTTTCTTT. Amino acids: CASSEVGSLNTEAFF.

The genes are TRBV5-1 and TRBJ1-2; D unclear. Germline CDR1 is SGHRS and CDR2 is YFSETQ. V was pared by 4 bases and J by 3 bases, with 10 bases between. The CDR3 length is 13 residues. The CDR3 DNA reads TGCGCCAGCAGCCTCTGGACGGACTATGGCTACACCTTC. This codes for CASSLWTDYGYTF. Drawing the rest from reference TRBV5-1 and TRBJ1-2, the complete variable domain is KAGVTQTPRYLIKTRGQQVTLSCSPISGHRSVSWYQQTPGQGLQFLFEYFSETQRNKGNFPGRFSGRQFSNSRSEMNVSTLELGDSALYLCASSLWTDYGYTFGSGTRLTVV.

The DNA for the CDR3 is TGCGCCAGCAGCCAAAGACGGGCTAGGACCCGTGGCAGCGGGGAGCTGTTTTTT. Protein sequence: CASSQRRARTRGSGELFF. V is TRBV4-1 and J is TRBJ2-2; D not certain. Trimming stripped 2 bases from V and 7 bases from J, with 23 bases between. CDR3 length equals 18 residues. Looked up from germline, CDR1 is MGHRA and CDR2 is YSYEKL.

The chain has TRBV9 and TRBJ1-1, with D maybe TRBD1 (6 bases). Germline-derived CDR1 and CDR2 are SGDLS and YYNGEE. With 5 bases removed from V and 4 bases from J, the gap between germline ends came to 15 bases. This CDR3 has 14 residues. In nucleotides, the CDR3 is TGTGCCAGCAGACCAGGGGTAGAGGGCACTGAAGCTTTCTTT. Amino acids: CASRPGVEGTEAFF.

The V call is TRBV6-1, the J call TRBJ1-2; D uncertain. CDR1 MNHNS and CDR2 SASEGT come from the germline V gene. This CDR3 has 8 amino acids. V lost 7 bases, J lost 7 bases, and 1 base lay in between. The CDR3 here is CASTGYTF. Written as DNA, the CDR3 is TGTGCCAGCACTGGCTACACCTTC.

The J gene is TRBJ2-1, the V gene TRBV11-3; no reliable D call. The CDR3 contains 14 residues. Germline V gives CDR1 SGHNT, CDR2 YENEEA. The V end lost 4 bases, the J end lost 5 bases, and 12 bases lay between the germline ends. The DNA for the CDR3 is TGTGCCAGCAGCTGGAGCAGCCCTAACAATGAGCAGTTCTTC. Translation gives CASSWSSPNNEQFF.

The chain recombines TRBV29-1 with TRBJ1-1; D unclear. With 4 bases removed from V and 1 base from J, the gap between germline ends came to 4 bases. This CDR3 contains 11 residues. Germline loops: CDR1 SQVTM, CDR2 ANQGSEA. The CDR3 sequence is CSVGSNTEAFF. For the CDR3, the DNA is TGCAGCGTTGGATCGAACACTGAAGCTTTCTTT. The full variable domain, in which reference TRBV29-1 and TRBJ1-1 provide the parts outside the CDR3, is SAVISQKPSRDICQRGTSLTIQCQVDSQVTMMFWYRQQPGQSLTLIATANQGSEATYESGFVIDKFPISRPNLTFSTLTVSNMSPEDSSIYLCSVGSNTEAFFGQGTRLTVV.

The chain employs TRBV28 and TRBJ2-3; D call uncertain. Trimming left V 6 bases short and J 0 bases short, with 13 bases between. The length of the CDR3 is 15 residues. CDR1 is MDHEN and CDR2 is SYDVKM in the germline V gene. Here the CDR3 DNA reads TGTGCCAGCAGCACAATATCCGCTAGCACAGATACGCAGTATTTT. This sequence encodes CASSTISASTDTQYF.

The V call is TRBV6-6, the J call TRBJ1-4, with unresolved D. The CDR3 is made up of 12 amino acids. Germline CDR1 reads MNHNY; CDR2 reads SVGAGI (reference sequence). Deletions cut 7 bases from V and 4 bases from J, with 7 bases between. The CDR3 DNA sequence: TGTGCCAGCAAAGGCGATAATGAAAAACTGTTTTTT. This sequence encodes CASKGDNEKLFF.

The V gene is TRBV2, the J gene TRBJ1-6, with 7 bases that match TRBD1. V was clipped by 6 bases and J by 7 bases; unmatched bases: 9. Germline CDR1 reads SNHLY; CDR2 reads FYNNEI. There are 15 residues in the CDR3. CDR3 sequence reads: CASRAEWDRNSPLHF. In nucleotides, the CDR3 is TGTGCCAGCAGGGCGGAGTGGGACAGAAATTCACCCCTCCACTTT.

The rearrangement joins TRBV13 to TRBJ1-2, with 7 bases matching TRBD1. Germline CDR1 PRHDT, CDR2 FYEKMQ (reference sequence). The CDR3 has 13 residues. V was clipped by 2 bases and J by 5 bases; unmatched bases: 2. The DNA of the CDR3 is TGTGCCAGCAGCTTAACAGGGGAGTATGGCTACACCTTC. Its protein is CASSLTGEYGYTF. Complete variable domain (other parts from reference TRBV13 and TRBJ1-2): AAGVIQSPRHLIKEKRETATLKCYPIPRHDTVYWYQQGPGQDPQFLISFYEKMQSDKGSIPDRFSAQQFSDYHSELNMSSLELGDSALYFCASSLTGEYGYTFGSGTRLTVV.

The chain couples TRBV5-5 to TRBJ2-3; tentatively, D is TRBD1 or TRBD2 (6 bases each). This CDR3 contains 17 residues. V lost 0 bases and J 2 bases, leaving 16 bases between the germline ends. The germline V gene encodes CDR1 SGHKS and CDR2 YYEKEE (reference sequence). CDR3 bases: TGTGCCAGCAGCTTGGACTTTTGGGGGGCCACCACAGATACGCAGTATTTT. Translated: CASSLDFWGATTDTQYF. Full variable domain (remainder filled in from reference TRBV5-5 and TRBJ2-3): DAGVTQSPTHLIKTRGQQVTLRCSPISGHKSVSWYQQVLGQGPQFIFQYYEKEERGRGNFPDRFSARQFPNYSSELNVNALLLGDSALYLCASSLDFWGATTDTQYFGPGTRLTVL.

J is TRBJ2-1 and V is TRBV4-1; 13 bases line up with TRBD2. Looked up from germline, CDR1 is MGHRA and CDR2 is YSYEKL. The CDR3 loop spans 17 amino acids. V gave up 4 bases and J gave up 7 bases; unmatched junction bases: 10. The DNA of the CDR3 is TGCGCCAGCAGCCCCCGAAGGACTAGCGGGAGAGGGAATGAGCAGTTCTTC. It specifies CASSPRRTSGRGNEQFF.

This clone has a handful of counts. The rearrangement uses TRBV21-1 and TRBJ1-4; the table's D gene call, TRBD1, was not cross checked with the DNA. TRBV21-1 is tagged as a pseudogene. The CDR3 runs 15 residues. CDR3 residues: CASSMPGQGCEKLFF. As DNA, the CDR3 is TGTGCCAGCAGCATGCCGGGACAGGGGTGCGAAAAACTGTTTTTT.

The rearrangement uses TRBV6-6 and TRBJ2-7, with D unresolved. Germline CDR1 MNHNY, CDR2 SVGAGI (reference sequence). V was pared by 8 bases and J by 4 bases, with 6 bases between. The CDR3 contains 10 residues. This CDR3 reads CASGTYEQYF. CDR3 in DNA: TGTGCCAGCGGAACGTACGAGCAGTACTTC.

This clone was observed a handful of times. The same CDR3 can be traced to other DNA sequences in this sample. This chain joins TRBV6-5 and TRBJ2-1; D is perhaps TRBD2 (5 bases). Germline V gene lookup returns CDR1 MNHEY and CDR2 SVGAGI. The CDR3 totals 12 residues. Trimming took 4 bases from V and 8 from J, leaving 9 bases between them. DNA for the CDR3: TGTGCCAGCAGTTCACTGGGAGATGAGCAGTTCTTC. Amino acids: CASSSLGDEQFF.

The table lists this clone with a few counts. The chain joins TRBV6-1 to TRBJ2-2, with no clear D. Germline V lookup: CDR1 MNHNS, CDR2 SASEGT. The CDR3 loop spans 15 amino acids. V was shortened by 5 bases and J by 0 bases, with 10 bases between the two germline ends. In nucleotides, the CDR3 is TGTGCCAGCAGTTTCCTACCCGCGAACACCGGGGAGCTGTTTTTT. Translating gives CASSFLPANTGELFF.

The chain couples TRBV19 to TRBJ2-3, with 11 bases that match TRBD2. V lost 5 bases and J lost 10; bases outside the gene matches: 5. The germline gives CDR1 LNHDA, CDR2 SQIVND (reference sequence). The CDR3 length is 13 residues. The CDR3 nucleotides read TGTGCCAGTAGTCAATTACTAGCGGGGGCGCAGTATTTT. Translated: CASSQLLAGAQYF.

This sequence joins TRBV28 and TRBJ2-7; D is unclear. The CDR3 is made up of 15 amino acids. Germline CDR1 MDHEN, CDR2 SYDVKM. V gave up 5 bases and J gave up 0 bases, with 14 bases separating them. The CDR3 reads CASSPPSRSSYEQYF. The DNA for the CDR3 is TGTGCCAGCAGTCCCCCGTCTAGGAGCTCCTACGAGCAGTACTTC.